This TCR beta chain appears in the sequencing data of a study of technical replicates of blood from several donors. Some clones are missing from TCRdb's copy, which holds only in-frame ones; the method was immunoSEQ multiplex PCR. The sample has over 50,000 clones, approximately 97% seen once. CDR1 MNHNS and CDR2 SASEGT come from the germline V gene. Trimming pared 2 bases from V and 6 bases from J, leaving 11 bases between. This CDR3 is built from 14 residues. The sequence derives from a human donor in good health. V gene TRBV6-1 combines with J gene TRBJ1-5; unclear D gene. Source material: T cells isolated from PBMCs. The CDR3 nucleotides are TGTGCCAGCAGTGAACGACGGGGAGGTCAGCCCCAGCATTTT. The encoded protein is CASSERRGGQPQHF.